This entry lists 5 T cell receptor beta chains sequenced from one sample in a study of breast tumors, draining lymph nodes, adjacent tissues (dated by TCRdb to the mid-2010s). Libraries came from multiplex PCR. The reads were generated on an Illumina HiSeq 2000. TCRdb reprocessed the public reads (quality trimming at Q25 with fastp, clone calling with MiXCR) and kept in-frame beta chains. Every entry covers one CDR3 protein and lists the most common genes and DNA from its rows. Present in this sample are around 190,000 distinct CDR3 sequences, roughly 30% of which were seen just once. Of the sample, 4.3% is held by the ten largest clones. The axillary draining lymph nodes of breast cancer patients were the source of the lymph node samples. Source material: axillary lymph node tissue. The receptors here all came from a female donor with breast cancer. Some clones in this sample may be carry-over from other donors' samples.

This clonotype was detected many times. V gene TRBV15 combines with J gene TRBJ2-7; no definite D call. The CDR3 covers 15 residues. Germline values: CDR1 LNHNV, CDR2 YYDKDF (reference sequence). Trimming stripped 0 bases from V and 12 bases from J, with 21 bases between. CDR3 DNA sequence: TGTGCCACCAGCAGAGATTTGTTGGGAAGCAGGTTCCGGTACTTC. This encodes CATSRDLLGSRFRYF.

This clonotype occurred many times. The CDR3: CASSRYVAEVSAEQFF. CDR3 DNA sequence: TGTGCCAGCAGCCGTTACGTGGCGGAAGTATCGGCTGAGCAGTTCTTC. The V call is TRBV5-4, the J call TRBJ2-1; D unresolved. V was cut by 4 bases and J by 9 bases, with 23 bases left in between. Per germline, CDR1 SGHNT and CDR2 YYREEE (reference sequence). The CDR3 loop spans 16 amino acids. Variable domain in full (rest from reference TRBV5-4 and TRBJ2-1): ETGVTQSPTHLIKTRGQQVTLRCSSQSGHNTVSWYQQALGQGPQFIFQYYREEENGRGNFPPRFSGLQFPNYSSELNVNALELDDSALYLCASSRYVAEVSAEQFFGPGTRLTVL.

Ten or more counts support this clonotype. The chain links TRBV20-1 to TRBJ2-1, with 8 bases that match TRBD2. This CDR3 contains 13 residues. The V and J ends lost 7 bases and 4 bases, in that order; junction bases with no gene match: 6. Germline V gives CDR1 DFQATT, CDR2 SNEGSKA (reference sequence). CDR3 sequence: CSVIAGRYNEQFF. Written as DNA, the CDR3 is TGCAGTGTAATAGCGGGACGGTACAATGAGCAGTTCTTC.

The genes are TRBV12-3 or TRBV12-4 and TRBJ2-1; perhaps TRBD1 as D (5 bases). V was cut by 6 bases and J by 9 bases, with 18 bases left in between. This CDR3 is 14 amino acids long. The CDR3: CASSYQDSFCEQFF. CDR3 nucleotides: TGTGCCAGCAGCTACCAAGACAGTTTCTGTGAGCAGTTCTTC.

V and J are TRBV27 and TRBJ2-6, with D perhaps TRBD1 or TRBD2 (6 bases each). Trimming stripped 0 bases from V and 4 bases from J, with 10 bases between. The CDR3 contains 16 residues. Germline assignment: CDR1 MNHEY and CDR2 SMNVEV (reference sequence). The CDR3 DNA follows: TGTGCCAGCAGTTTATCGATAGGGGGGGGGGCCAACGTCCTGACTTTC. This gives the protein CASSLSIGGGANVLTF.